This TCR beta chain was captured in a study of blood T cell repertoires in COVID-19. Turning to the study itself: Sources were T cells, B-cell-depleted T cells, or PBMCs; the material itself was cDNA or gDNA.

Germline CDR1 and CDR2: GTSNPN and SVGIG (reference sequence). The CDR3 runs 13 residues. The V gene lost 4 bases and the J gene lost 3 bases, with 12 bases spanning the gap. In the authors' workflow: Amplification of reference gene primers was used by the study to estimate nucleated cell counts. Generated by immunoSEQ multiplex PCR, the TCRdb table keeps only in-frame clones and is missing some. From that table come the V and J calls and clone size; the DNA was used to work out D and trimming. The sample lists some 200,000 clones, approximately 80% seen once, with about 1.3% in the top ten. The receptor comes from a woman aged 40 to 50 with acute COVID-19. Material: PBMCs or T cells enriched from blood (not recorded which). This chain uses TRBV30 with TRBJ1-1; the D gene is possibly TRBD1 (5 bases). DNA of the CDR3: TGTGCCTGGACAAGGACACGACACACTGAAGCTTTCTTT. Translation: CAWTRTRHTEAFF.